The subject of this entry is one T cell receptor beta chain. The antigen remains unidentified. The repertoire was sequenced with immunoSEQ multiplex PCR; TCRdb's copy has only in-frame clones and lacks some. This table holds 210,000 or so clones, around 94% found once. This sample stems from a study of T cell responses to AZD1222 COVID-19 vaccine. V dropped 5 bases and J dropped 5; count of bases not matched to a gene: 11. Per the germline V gene, CDR1 is MNHEY and CDR2 is SVGEGT. This CDR3 comprises 15 residues. Study observations and caveats: Clonal diversity was possibly underestimated, and the donors were mostly white British, with more females.

The V gene is TRBV6-2 or TRBV6-3, the J gene TRBJ1-2; 7 nucleotides align to TRBD1. Sequencing used peripheral blood, obtained 28 days after the second dose of the MenACWY control vaccine. The TCR originated in an adult who received the MenACWY meningococcal vaccine as a control. In nucleotides, the CDR3 is TGTGCCAGCAGTGGGGGACAGACCGAAAAGTATGGCTACACCTTC. It is translated as CASSGGQTEKYGYTF.